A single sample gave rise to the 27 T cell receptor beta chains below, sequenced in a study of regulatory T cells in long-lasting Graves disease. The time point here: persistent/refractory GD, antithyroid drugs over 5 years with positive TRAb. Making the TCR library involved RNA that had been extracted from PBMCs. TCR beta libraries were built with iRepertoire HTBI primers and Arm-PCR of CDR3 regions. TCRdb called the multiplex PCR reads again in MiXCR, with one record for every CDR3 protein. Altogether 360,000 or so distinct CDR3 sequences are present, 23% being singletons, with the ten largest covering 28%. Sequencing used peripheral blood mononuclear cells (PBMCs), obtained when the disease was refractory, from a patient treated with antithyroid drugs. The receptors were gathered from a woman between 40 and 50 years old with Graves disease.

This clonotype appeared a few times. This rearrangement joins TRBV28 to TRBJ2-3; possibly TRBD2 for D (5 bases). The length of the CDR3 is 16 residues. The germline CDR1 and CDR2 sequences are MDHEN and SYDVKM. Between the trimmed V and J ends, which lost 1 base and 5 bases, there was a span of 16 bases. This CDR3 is CASSLLSSTRGDTQYF. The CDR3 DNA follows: TGTGCCAGCAGTTTATTGTCATCGACCCGGGGAGATACGCAGTATTTT.

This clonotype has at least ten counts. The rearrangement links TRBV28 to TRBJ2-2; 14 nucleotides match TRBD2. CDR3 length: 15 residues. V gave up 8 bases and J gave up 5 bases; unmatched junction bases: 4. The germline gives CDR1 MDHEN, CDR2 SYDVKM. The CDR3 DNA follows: TGTGCCAGCGAAAGACTAGCGGGAGGGACCGGGGAGCTGTTTTTT. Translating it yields CASERLAGGTGELFF.

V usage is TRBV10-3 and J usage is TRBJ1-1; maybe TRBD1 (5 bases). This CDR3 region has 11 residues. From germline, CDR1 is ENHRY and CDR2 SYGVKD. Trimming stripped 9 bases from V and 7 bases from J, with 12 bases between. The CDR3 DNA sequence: TGTGCCATAGGGGTGACGAATGAAGCTTTCTTT. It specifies CAIGVTNEAFF.

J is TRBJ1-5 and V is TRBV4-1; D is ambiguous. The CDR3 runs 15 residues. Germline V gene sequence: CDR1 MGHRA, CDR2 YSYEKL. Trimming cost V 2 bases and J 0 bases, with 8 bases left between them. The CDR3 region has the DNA TGCGCCAGCAGCCAATATCAGAATAGCAATCAGCCCCAGCATTTT. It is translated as CASSQYQNSNQPQHF.

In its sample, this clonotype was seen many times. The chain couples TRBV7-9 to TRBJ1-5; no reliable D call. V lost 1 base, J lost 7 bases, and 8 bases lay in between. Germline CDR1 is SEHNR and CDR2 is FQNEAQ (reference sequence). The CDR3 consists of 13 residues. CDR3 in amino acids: CASSLGPEQPQHF. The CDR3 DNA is TGTGCCAGCAGCTTAGGACCGGAGCAGCCCCAGCATTTT.

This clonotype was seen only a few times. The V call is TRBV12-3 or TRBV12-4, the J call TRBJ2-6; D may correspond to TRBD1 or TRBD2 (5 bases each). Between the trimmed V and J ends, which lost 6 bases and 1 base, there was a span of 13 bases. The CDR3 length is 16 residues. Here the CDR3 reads CASSPLGASGANVLTF. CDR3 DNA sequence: TGTGCCAGCAGCCCTCTCGGGGCGTCTGGGGCCAACGTCCTGACTTTC.

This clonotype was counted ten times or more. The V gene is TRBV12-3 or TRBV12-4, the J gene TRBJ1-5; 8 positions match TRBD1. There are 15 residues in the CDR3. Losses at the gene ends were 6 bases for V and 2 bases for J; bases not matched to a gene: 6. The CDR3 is CASRAGGHGNQPQHF. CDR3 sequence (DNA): TGTGCCAGCAGAGCAGGGGGCCACGGCAATCAGCCCCAGCATTTT.

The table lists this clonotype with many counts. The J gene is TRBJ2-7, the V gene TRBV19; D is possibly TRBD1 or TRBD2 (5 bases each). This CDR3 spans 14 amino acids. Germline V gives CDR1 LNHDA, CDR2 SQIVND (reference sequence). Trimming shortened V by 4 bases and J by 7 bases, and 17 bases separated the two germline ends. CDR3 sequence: CASSSLTGTQEQYF. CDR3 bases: TGTGCCAGTAGTAGCCTGACCGGGACGCAGGAGCAGTACTTC.

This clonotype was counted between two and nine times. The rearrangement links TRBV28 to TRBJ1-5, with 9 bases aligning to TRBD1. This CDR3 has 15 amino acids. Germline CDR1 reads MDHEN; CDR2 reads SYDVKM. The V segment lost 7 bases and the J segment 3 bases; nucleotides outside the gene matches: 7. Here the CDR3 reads CASTQTGGPNQPQHF. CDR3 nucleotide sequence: TGTGCCAGCACCCAGACAGGGGGTCCCAATCAGCCCCAGCATTTT. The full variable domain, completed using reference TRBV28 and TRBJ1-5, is DVKVTQSSRYLVKRTGEKVFLECVQDMDHENMFWYRQDPGLGLRLIYFSYDVKMKEKGDIPEGYSVSREKKERFSLILESASTNQTSMYLCASTQTGGPNQPQHFGDGTRLSIL.

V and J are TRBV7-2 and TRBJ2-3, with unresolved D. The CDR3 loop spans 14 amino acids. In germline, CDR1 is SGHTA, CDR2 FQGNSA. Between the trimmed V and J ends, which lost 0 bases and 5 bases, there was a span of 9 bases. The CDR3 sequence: CASSLAPYLDTQYF. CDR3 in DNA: TGTGCCAGCAGCTTAGCACCGTATTTAGATACGCAGTATTTT.

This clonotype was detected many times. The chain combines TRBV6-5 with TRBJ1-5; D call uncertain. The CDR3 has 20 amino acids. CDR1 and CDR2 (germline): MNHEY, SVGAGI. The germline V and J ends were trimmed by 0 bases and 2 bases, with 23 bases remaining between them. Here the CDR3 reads CASSYSMSGSTPAGNQPQHF. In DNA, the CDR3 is TGTGCCAGCAGTTACTCGATGAGTGGCTCTACCCCGGCGGGCAATCAGCCCCAGCATTTT.

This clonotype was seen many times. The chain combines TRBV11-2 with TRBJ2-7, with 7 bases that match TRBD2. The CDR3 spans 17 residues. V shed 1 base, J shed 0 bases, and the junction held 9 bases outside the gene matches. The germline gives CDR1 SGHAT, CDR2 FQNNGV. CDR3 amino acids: CASSLGLAGYSSYEQYF. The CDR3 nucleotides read TGTGCCAGCAGCTTAGGATTAGCGGGTTACAGCTCCTACGAGCAGTACTTC.

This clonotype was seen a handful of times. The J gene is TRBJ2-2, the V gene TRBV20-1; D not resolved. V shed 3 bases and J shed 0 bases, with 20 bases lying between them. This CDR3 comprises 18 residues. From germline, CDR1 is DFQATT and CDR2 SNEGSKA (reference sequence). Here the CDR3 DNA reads TGCAGTGCTAGGAGACCCGGCGGCTACCTGGCGAACACCGGGGAGCTGTTTTTT. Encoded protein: CSARRPGGYLANTGELFF.

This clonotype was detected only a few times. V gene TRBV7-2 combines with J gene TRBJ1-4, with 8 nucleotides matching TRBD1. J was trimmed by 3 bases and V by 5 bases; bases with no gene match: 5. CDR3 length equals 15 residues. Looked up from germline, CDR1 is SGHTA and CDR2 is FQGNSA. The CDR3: CASSRWTGSNEKLFF. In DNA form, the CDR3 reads TGTGCCAGCAGCCGATGGACAGGGTCTAATGAAAAACTGTTTTTT.

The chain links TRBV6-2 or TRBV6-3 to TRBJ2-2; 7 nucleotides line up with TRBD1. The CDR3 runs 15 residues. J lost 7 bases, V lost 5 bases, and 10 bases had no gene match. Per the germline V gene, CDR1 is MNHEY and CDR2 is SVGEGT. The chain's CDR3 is CASSASTGRVGELFF. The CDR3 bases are TGTGCCAGCAGTGCGTCGACAGGGCGCGTCGGGGAGCTGTTTTTT.

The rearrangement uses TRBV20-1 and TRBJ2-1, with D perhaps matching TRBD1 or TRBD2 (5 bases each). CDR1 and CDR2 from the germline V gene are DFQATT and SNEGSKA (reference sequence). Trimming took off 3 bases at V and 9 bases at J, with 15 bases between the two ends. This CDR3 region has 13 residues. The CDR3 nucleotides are TGCAGTGCTAGGGGACCTGCTGGGGGTGAGCAGTTCTTC. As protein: CSARGPAGGEQFF.

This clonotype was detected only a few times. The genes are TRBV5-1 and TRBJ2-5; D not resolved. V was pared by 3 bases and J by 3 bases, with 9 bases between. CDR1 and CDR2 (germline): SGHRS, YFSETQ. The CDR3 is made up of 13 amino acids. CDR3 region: CASSSDGEETQYF. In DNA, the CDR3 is TGCGCCAGCAGCTCCGACGGAGAAGAGACCCAGTACTTC.

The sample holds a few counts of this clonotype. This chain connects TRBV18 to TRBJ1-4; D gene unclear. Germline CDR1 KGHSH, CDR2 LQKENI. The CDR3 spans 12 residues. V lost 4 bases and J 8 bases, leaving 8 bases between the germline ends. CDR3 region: CASSLPGEKLFF. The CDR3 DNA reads TGTGCCAGCTCACTGCCCGGGGAAAAACTGTTTTTT.

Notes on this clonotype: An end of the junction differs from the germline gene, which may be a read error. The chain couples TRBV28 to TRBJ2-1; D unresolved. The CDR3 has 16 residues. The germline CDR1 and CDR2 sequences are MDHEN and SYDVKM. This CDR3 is CACSSFGQSSYNEQFF. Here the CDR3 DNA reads TGTGCCTGCAGTTCCTTCGGCCAGTCCTCCTACAATGAGCAGTTCTTC. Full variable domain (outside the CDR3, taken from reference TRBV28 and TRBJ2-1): DVKVTQSSRYLVKRTGEKVFLECVQDMDHENMFWYRQDPGLGLRLIYFSYDVKMKEKGDIPEGYSVSREKKERFSLILESASTNQTSMYLCACSSFGQSSYNEQFFGPGTRLTVL.

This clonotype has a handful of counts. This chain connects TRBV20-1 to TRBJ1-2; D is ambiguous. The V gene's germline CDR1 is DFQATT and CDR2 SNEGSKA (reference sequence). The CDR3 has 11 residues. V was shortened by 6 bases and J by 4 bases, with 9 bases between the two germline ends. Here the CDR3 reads CSAHSSYGYTF. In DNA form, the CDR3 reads TGCAGTGCCCATTCATCCTATGGCTACACCTTC.

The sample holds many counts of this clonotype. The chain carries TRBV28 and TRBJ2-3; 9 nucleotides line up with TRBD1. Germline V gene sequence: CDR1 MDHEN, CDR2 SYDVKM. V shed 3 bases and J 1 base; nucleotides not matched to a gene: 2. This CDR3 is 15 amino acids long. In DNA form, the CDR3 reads TGTGCCAGCAGTTTTCGGACAGGGGGCACAGATACGCAGTATTTT. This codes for CASSFRTGGTDTQYF.

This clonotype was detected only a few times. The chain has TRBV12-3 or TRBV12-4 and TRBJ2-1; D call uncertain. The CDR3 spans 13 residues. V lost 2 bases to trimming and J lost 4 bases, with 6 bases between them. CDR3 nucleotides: TGTGCCAGCAGTTTATTACGGTACAATGAGCAGTTCTTC. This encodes CASSLLRYNEQFF.

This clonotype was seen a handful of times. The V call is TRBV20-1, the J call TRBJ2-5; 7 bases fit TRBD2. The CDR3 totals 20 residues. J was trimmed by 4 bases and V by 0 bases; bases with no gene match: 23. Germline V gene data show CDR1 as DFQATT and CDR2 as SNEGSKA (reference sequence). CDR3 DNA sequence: TGCAGTGCTAGAGATCTTAGGGAGGGAGAAGAGGGAATATGGGGAGAGACCCAGTACTTC. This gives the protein CSARDLREGEEGIWGETQYF.

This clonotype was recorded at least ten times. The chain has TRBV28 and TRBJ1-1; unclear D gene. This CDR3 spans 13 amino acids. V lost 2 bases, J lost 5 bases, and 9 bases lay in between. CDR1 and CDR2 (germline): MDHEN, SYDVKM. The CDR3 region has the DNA TGTGCCAGCAGTTTAGTTATGGGTACTGAAGCTTTCTTT. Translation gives CASSLVMGTEAFF.

In nucleotides, the CDR3 is TGTGCCAGCAGTTTTTTGAGACTAGAGCAGTTCTTC. This codes for CASSFLRLEQFF. V gene TRBV6-9 combines with J gene TRBJ2-1, with D tentatively TRBD2 (5 bases). Germline V lookup: CDR1 MNHGY, CDR2 SVAAGI. V was cut by 4 bases and J by 10 bases, with 11 bases left in between. The CDR3 has 12 amino acids.

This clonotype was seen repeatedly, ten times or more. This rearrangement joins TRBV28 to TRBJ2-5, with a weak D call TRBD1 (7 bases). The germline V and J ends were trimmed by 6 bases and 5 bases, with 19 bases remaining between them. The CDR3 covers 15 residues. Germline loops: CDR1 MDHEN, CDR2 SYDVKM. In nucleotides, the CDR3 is TGTGCCAGCAGGCCTATAGCGGTCAGGGGGGAGACCCAGTACTTC. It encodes CASRPIAVRGETQYF.

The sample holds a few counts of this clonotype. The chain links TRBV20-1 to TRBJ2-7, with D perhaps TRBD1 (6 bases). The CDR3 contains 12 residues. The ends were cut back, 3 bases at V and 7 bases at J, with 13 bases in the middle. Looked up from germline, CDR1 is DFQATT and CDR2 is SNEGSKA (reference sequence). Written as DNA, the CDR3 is TGCAGTGCTAGTATTTTACAGGGAGAGCAGTACTTC. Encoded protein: CSASILQGEQYF.